Presented here are 17 T cell receptor beta chains from one specimen sequenced in a study of response to subunit inactivated influenza vaccine. Using its own MiXCR run on the RT-PCR reads, TCRdb lists one record per CDR3 protein. The sample records fewer than 550,000 distinct CDR3 sequences, 25% being singletons. This sample comprised CD4+ T cells sorted from PBMCs, obtained about 5 days after vaccination. The receptors here all came from a middle-aged man who received an inactivated influenza vaccine.

This clonotype has just a few counts. The chain has TRBV3-1 and TRBJ2-7; D may be TRBD1 (5 bases). Trimming took 1 base from V and 5 from J, leaving 9 bases between them. Germline loops: CDR1 LGHDT, CDR2 YNNKEL (reference sequence). The CDR3 is 13 amino acids. Here the CDR3 DNA reads TGTGCCAGCAGCCAAGGGCAGGGCCACGAGCAGTACTTC. It codes for CASSQGQGHEQYF.

A few counts support this clonotype. V usage is TRBV5-1 and J usage is TRBJ1-6; D ambiguous. CDR3 length equals 14 residues. Trimming took 2 bases from V and 8 from J, leaving 11 bases between them. The germline gives CDR1 SGHRS, CDR2 YFSETQ. In DNA form, the CDR3 reads TGCGCCAGCAGCTTTGGTCAGGAGCATTCACCCCTCCACTTT. This encodes CASSFGQEHSPLHF.

There are a few counts of this clonotype. The chain couples TRBV5-1 to TRBJ2-4; D call uncertain. V gave up 5 bases and J gave up 0 bases, with 9 bases separating them. CDR3 length equals 14 residues. The V gene's germline CDR1 is SGHRS and CDR2 YFSETQ. As DNA, the CDR3 is TGCGCCAGCAGTCCCGGCAGAGCCAAAAACATTCAGTACTTC. Protein sequence: CASSPGRAKNIQYF.

The chain has TRBV10-3 and TRBJ1-2, with TRBD1 matching over 9 bases. The CDR3 spans 14 residues. V lost 8 bases to trimming and J lost 4 bases; unmatched junction nucleotides: 8. Germline V gives CDR1 ENHRY, CDR2 SYGVKD. For the CDR3, the DNA is TGTGCCATCGGGGACAGGGAGGGACCCTATGGCTACACCTTC. It encodes CAIGDREGPYGYTF.

Here the CDR3 DNA reads TGTGCCAGCAGCCGAATACAGGGTATTCGGCGTGAGCAGTTCTTC. Protein product: CASSRIQGIRREQFF. The V call is TRBV12-3 or TRBV12-4, the J call TRBJ2-1, with D maybe TRBD1 (6 bases). Trimming removed 6 bases at V and 9 bases at J, with 21 bases between. The CDR3 runs 15 residues.

This sequence joins TRBV20-1 and TRBJ1-1; TRBD1 is a possible D gene (6 bases). The CDR3 loop spans 16 amino acids. Germline loops: CDR1 DFQATT, CDR2 SNEGSKA (reference sequence). V was cut by 6 bases and J by 3 bases, with 23 bases left in between. For the CDR3, the DNA is TGCAGTGCCCACGGACCTCCTCGACAGGCCTACACTGAAGCTTTCTTT. Its protein product is CSAHGPPRQAYTEAFF.

This clonotype was detected many times. This chain uses TRBV5-1 with TRBJ2-2; possible D gene TRBD2, 6 bases. Germline CDR1 reads SGHRS; CDR2 reads YFSETQ. Trimming took off 6 bases at V and 2 bases at J, with 14 bases between the two ends. This CDR3 is 15 amino acids long. The DNA of the CDR3 is TGCGCCAGCAACGTGGCGGGGAGTAACACCGGGGAGCTGTTTTTT. The encoded protein is CASNVAGSNTGELFF.

The V and J genes are TRBV10-3 and TRBJ1-2; tentatively, D is TRBD1 (6 bases). CDR3 length: 15 amino acids. Between the trimmed V and J ends, which lost 8 bases and 2 bases, there was a span of 18 bases. The germline V gene encodes CDR1 ENHRY and CDR2 SYGVKD. CDR3 nucleotide sequence: TGTGCCATCGGGGTAGCTCTCCAGGGGAACTATGGCTACACCTTC. It yields the protein CAIGVALQGNYGYTF.

This CDR3 is CSADRPSYEQYF. The CDR3 region has the DNA TGCAGCGCCGACAGGCCTTCCTACGAGCAGTACTTC. The rearrangement joins TRBV29-1 to TRBJ2-7, with D perhaps matching TRBD1 (6 bases). Germline V gene lookup returns CDR1 SQVTM and CDR2 ANQGSEA. Trimming took off 7 bases at V and 1 base at J, with 11 bases between the two ends. The CDR3 is made up of 12 amino acids.

The chain recombines TRBV7-2 with TRBJ2-5; 10 bases are shared with TRBD1. The CDR3 loop spans 16 amino acids. The V gene end was trimmed by 6 bases and the J gene end by 5 bases; junction bases not matched to a gene: 12. Germline assignment: CDR1 SGHTA and CDR2 FQGNSA. CDR3 in DNA: TGTGCCAGCAGTTTTAGCTCGACAGGGGGCTGGGAGACCCAGTACTTC. This sequence encodes CASSFSSTGGWETQYF. The variable domain in full, with the rest retrieved from reference TRBV7-2 and TRBJ2-5, is GAGVSQSPSNKVTEKGKDVELRCDPISGHTALYWYRQSLGQGLEFLIYFQGNSAPDKSGLPSDRFSAERTGGSVSTLTIQRTQQEDSAVYLCASSFSSTGGWETQYFGPGTRLLVL.

This clonotype was recorded at least ten times. V is TRBV7-2 and J is TRBJ1-1; possibly TRBD1 for D (6 bases). Trimming took 5 bases from V and 1 from J, leaving 8 bases between them. This CDR3 has 13 residues. CDR1 SGHTA and CDR2 FQGNSA come from the germline V gene. CDR3 DNA: TGTGCCAGCAGCGTACAGGGGAACACTGAAGCTTTCTTT. Translated, it gives CASSVQGNTEAFF.

The chain carries TRBV10-3 and TRBJ2-7; 7 bases align to TRBD1. Germline V gene lookup returns CDR1 ENHRY and CDR2 SYGVKD. The trim removed 8 bases at V and 4 bases at J, leaving 2 bases unmatched. CDR3 length: 11 amino acids. The CDR3 DNA follows: TGTGCCATCGGGGACAGATACGAGCAGTACTTC. As protein: CAIGDRYEQYF.

In its sample, this clonotype was seen a few times. The chain uses TRBV11-2 and TRBJ1-1; D not resolved. Deletions cut 5 bases from V and 6 bases from J, with 22 bases between. CDR3 length equals 16 residues. Looked up from germline, CDR1 is SGHAT and CDR2 is FQNNGV. In nucleotides, the CDR3 is TGTGCCAGCAGCCAGCTTAAGGACGGGCAAGGTGCTGAAGCTTTCTTT. This codes for CASSQLKDGQGAEAFF.

V is TRBV6-6 and J is TRBJ1-1; 7 bases are a match to TRBD1. V shed 6 bases, J shed 7 bases, and the junction held 5 bases outside the gene matches. The CDR3 spans 12 residues. Germline-derived CDR1 and CDR2 are MNHNY and SVGAGI (reference sequence). CDR3 sequence (DNA): TGTGCCAGCAGCCAATACAGGGGTGAAGCTTTCTTT. Protein product: CASSQYRGEAFF.

The chain combines TRBV7-6 with TRBJ2-2; weak D call: TRBD1 (8 bases). Germline-derived CDR1 and CDR2 are SGHVS and FNYEAQ. The CDR3 sequence is 17 residues long. The V end was cut by 1 base, the J end by 4 bases, with 16 bases between. The CDR3 spells CASSLESTGGGTGELFF. In nucleotides, the CDR3 is TGTGCCAGCAGCTTAGAATCAACAGGGGGGGGCACCGGGGAGCTGTTTTTT.

This sequence joins TRBV3-1 and TRBJ2-7; 14 nucleotides align to TRBD2. The CDR3 runs 17 residues. CDR1 is LGHDT, CDR2 YNNKEL, per germline (reference sequence). With V trimmed by 5 bases and J by 0 bases, 6 bases remained unmatched. In nucleotides, the CDR3 is TGTGCCAGCAGCGGCGGGACTAGCGGGAGAGTCTCCTACGAGCAGTACTTC. Protein product: CASSGGTSGRVSYEQYF.

This clonotype was picked up a small number of times. This rearrangement joins TRBV7-8 to TRBJ2-1; 7 nucleotides match TRBD2. V shed 4 bases, J shed 9 bases, and the junction held 6 bases outside the gene matches. Germline V gene lookup returns CDR1 SGHVS and CDR2 FQNEAQ. There are 13 residues in the CDR3. The CDR3 DNA reads as TGTGCCAGCAGCTCCCAGGGAGGGCCTGAGCAGTTCTTC. As protein: CASSSQGGPEQFF.